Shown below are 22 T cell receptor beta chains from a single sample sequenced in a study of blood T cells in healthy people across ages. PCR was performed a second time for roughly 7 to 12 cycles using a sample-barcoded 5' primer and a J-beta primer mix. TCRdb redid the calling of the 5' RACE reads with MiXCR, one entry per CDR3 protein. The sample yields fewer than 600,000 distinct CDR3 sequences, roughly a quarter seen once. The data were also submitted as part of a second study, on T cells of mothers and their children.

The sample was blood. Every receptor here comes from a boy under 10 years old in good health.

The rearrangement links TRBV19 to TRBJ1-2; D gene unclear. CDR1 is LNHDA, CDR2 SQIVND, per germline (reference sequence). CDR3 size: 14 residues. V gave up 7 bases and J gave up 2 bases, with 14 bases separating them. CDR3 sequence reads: CASTIGGENYGYTF. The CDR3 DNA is TGTGCCAGTACCATAGGCGGGGAGAACTATGGCTACACCTTC. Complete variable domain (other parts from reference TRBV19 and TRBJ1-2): DGGITQSPKYLFRKEGQNVTLSCEQNLNHDAMYWYRQDPGQGLRLIYYSQIVNDFQKGDIAEGYSVSREKKESFPLTVTSAQKNPTAFYLCASTIGGENYGYTFGSGTRLTVV.

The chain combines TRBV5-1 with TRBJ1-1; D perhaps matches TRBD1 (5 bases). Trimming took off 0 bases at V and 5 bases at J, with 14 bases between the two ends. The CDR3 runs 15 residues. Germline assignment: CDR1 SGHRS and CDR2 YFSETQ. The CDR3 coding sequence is TGCGCCAGCAGCTTGGTTGTGGGGCGCGGGACTGAAGCTTTCTTT. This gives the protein CASSLVVGRGTEAFF.

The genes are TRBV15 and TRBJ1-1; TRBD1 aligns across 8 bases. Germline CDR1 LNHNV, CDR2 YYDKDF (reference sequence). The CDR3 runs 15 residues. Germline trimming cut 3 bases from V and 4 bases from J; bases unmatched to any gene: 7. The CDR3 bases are TGTGCCACCAGCAGCCCGGACAGGGAAGGCACTGAAGCTTTCTTT. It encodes CATSSPDREGTEAFF. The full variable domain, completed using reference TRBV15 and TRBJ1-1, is DAMVIQNPRYQVTQFGKPVTLSCSQTLNHNVMYWYQQKSSQAPKLLFHYYDKDFNNEADTPDNFQSRRPNTSFCFLDIRSPGLGDTAMYLCATSSPDREGTEAFFGQGTRLTVV.

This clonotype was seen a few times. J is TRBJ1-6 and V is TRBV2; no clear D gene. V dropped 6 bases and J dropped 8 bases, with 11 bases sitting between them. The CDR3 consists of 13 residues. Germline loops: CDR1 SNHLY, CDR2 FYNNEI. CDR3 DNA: TGTGCCAGCAGCCCTATGACGTATTCACCCCTCCACTTT. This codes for CASSPMTYSPLHF.

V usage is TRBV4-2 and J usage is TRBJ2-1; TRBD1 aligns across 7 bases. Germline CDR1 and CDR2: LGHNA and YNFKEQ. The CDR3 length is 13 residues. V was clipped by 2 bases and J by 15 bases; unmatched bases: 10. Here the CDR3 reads CASSQLRTGLLFF. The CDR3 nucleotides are TGTGCCAGCAGCCAACTAAGGACAGGTCTGTTGTTCTTC.

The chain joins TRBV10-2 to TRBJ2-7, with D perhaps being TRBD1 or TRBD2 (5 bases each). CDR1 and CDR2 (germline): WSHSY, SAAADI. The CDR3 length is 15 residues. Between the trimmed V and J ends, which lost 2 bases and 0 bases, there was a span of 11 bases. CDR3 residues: CASSEVGRSSYEQYF. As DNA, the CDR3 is TGCGCCAGCAGTGAGGTGGGACGGAGCTCCTACGAGCAGTACTTC.

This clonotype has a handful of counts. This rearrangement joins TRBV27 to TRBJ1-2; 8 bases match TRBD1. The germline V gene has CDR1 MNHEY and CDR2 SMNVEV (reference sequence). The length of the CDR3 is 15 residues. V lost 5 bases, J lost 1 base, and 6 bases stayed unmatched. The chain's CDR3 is CASSKGQGVNYGYTF. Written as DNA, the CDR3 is TGTGCCAGCAGTAAAGGACAGGGTGTTAACTATGGCTACACCTTC.

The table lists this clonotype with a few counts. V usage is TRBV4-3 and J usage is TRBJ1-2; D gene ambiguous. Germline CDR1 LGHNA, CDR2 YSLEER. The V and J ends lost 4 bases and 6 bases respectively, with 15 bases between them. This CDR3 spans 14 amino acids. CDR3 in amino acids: CASSPVLIVDGYTF. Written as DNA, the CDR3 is TGCGCCAGCAGCCCCGTCTTGATAGTGGATGGCTACACCTTC.

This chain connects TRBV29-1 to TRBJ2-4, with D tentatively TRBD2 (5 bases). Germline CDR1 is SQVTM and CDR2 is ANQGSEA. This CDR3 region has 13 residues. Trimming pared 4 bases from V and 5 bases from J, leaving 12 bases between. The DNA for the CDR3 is TGCAGCGTTGGAGTTGCGGGCGAAAACATTCAGTACTTC. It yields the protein CSVGVAGENIQYF.

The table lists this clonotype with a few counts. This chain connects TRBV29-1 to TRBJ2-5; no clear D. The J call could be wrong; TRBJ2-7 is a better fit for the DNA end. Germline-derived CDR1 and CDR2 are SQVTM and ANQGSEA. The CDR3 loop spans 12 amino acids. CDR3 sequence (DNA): TGCAGCGTTGAAGACGTGGAGTACGAGCAGTACTTC. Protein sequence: CSVEDVEYEQYF.

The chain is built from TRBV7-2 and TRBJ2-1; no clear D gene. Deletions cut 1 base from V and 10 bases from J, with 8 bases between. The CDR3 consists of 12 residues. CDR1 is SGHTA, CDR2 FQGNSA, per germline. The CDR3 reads CASSLGSLEQFF. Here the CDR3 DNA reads TGTGCCAGCAGCTTAGGGTCTCTAGAGCAGTTCTTC.

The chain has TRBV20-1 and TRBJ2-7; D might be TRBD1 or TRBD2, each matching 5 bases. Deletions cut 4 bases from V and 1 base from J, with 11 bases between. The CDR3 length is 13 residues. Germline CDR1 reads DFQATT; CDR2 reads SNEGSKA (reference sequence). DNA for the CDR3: TGCAGTGCTACCGGGACGGGGTCCTACGAGCAGTACTTC. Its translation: CSATGTGSYEQYF.

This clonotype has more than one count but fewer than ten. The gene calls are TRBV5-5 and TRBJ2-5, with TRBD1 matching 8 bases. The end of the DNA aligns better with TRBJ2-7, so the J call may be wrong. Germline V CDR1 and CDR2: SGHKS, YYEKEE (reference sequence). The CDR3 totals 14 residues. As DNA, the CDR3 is TGTGCCAGCAGCTTGGACAGGGGGGAGGTCGAGCAGTACTTC. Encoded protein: CASSLDRGEVEQYF.

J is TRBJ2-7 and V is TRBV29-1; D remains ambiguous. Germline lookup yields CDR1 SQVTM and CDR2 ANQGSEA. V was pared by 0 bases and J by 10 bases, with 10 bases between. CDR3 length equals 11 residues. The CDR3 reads CSVEDRLGQYF. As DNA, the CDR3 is TGCAGCGTTGAAGATCGGCTCGGCCAGTACTTC.

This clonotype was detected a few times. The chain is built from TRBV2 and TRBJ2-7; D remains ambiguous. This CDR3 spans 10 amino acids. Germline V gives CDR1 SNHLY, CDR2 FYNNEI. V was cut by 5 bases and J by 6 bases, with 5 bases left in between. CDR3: CASSIREQYF. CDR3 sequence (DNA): TGTGCCAGCAGTATTCGCGAGCAGTACTTC.

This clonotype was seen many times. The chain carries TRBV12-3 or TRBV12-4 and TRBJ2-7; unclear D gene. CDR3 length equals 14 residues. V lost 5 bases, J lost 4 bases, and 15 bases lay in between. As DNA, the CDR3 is TGTGCCAGCAGTCCCCACAAAGGAGCATACGAGCAGTACTTC. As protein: CASSPHKGAYEQYF.

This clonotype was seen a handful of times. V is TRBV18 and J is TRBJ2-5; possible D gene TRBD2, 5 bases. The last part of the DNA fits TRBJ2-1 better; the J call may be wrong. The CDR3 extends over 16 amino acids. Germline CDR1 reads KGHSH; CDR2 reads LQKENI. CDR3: CASSPRLADLNVEQFF. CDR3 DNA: TGTGCCAGCTCACCACGTCTAGCAGACCTTAATGTTGAGCAGTTCTTC.

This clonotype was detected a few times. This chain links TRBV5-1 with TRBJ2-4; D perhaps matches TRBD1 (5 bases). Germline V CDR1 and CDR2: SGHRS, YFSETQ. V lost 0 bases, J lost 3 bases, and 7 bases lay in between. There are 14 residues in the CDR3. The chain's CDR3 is CASSLGQFKNIQYF. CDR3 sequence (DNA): TGCGCCAGCAGCTTGGGACAGTTCAAAAACATTCAGTACTTC.

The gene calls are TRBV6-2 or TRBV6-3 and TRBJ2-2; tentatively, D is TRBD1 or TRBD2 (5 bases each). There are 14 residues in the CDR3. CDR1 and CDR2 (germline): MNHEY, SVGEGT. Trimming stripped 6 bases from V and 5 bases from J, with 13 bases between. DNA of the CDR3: TGTGCCAGCAGCCGGGACCACCAAACCGGGGAGCTGTTTTTT. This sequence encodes CASSRDHQTGELFF.

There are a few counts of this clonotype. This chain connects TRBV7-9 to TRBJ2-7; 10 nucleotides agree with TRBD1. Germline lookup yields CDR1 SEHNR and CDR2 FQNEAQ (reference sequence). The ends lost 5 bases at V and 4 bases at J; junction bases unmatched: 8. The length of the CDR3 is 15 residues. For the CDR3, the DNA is TGTGCCAGCAGCCTCGACAGGGGGCTCTCGTACGAGCAGTACTTC. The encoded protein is CASSLDRGLSYEQYF.

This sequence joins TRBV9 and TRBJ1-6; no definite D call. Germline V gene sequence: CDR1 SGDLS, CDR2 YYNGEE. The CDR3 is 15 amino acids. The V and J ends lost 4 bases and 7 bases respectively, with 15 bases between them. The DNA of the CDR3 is TGTGCCAGCAGCCTCACGGGAGGCCCAAATTCACCCCTCCACTTT. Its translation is CASSLTGGPNSPLHF.

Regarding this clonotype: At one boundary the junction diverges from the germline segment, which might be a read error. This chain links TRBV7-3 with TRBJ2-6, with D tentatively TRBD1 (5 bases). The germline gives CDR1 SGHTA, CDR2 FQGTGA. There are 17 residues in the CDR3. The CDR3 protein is CASSYGPGRAGANVPTF. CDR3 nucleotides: TGTGCCAGCAGCTACGGACCGGGTCGCGCTGGGGCCAACGTCCCGACTTTC. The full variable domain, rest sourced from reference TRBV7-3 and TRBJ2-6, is GAGVSQTPSNKVTEKGKYVELRCDPISGHTALYWYRQSLGQGPEFLIYFQGTGAADDSGLPNDRFFAVRPEGSVSTLKIQRTERGDSAVYLCASSYGPGRAGANVPTFGAGSRLTVL.